One and the same sample provided the 28 T cell receptor beta chains below, sequenced in a study of blood T cell repertoires in COVID-19. Profiled with immunoSEQ multiplex PCR; TCRdb holds only in-frame clones, not every one. This sample carries 250,000 to 300,000 clones, around 93% of them seen once, and the ten largest clones take about 1.2%. Sequencing input: PBMCs or T cells enriched from blood (not recorded which). These receptors came from a human donor in a cohort exposed to, infected with or recovered from COVID-19 (not recorded which). The donor label of this sample is uncertain.

This clone was observed a handful of times. The J gene is TRBJ1-2, the V gene TRBV6-5, with 8 positions matching TRBD1. The CDR3 runs 14 residues. Germline lookup yields CDR1 MNHEY and CDR2 SVGAGI. Trimming cost V 6 bases and J 6 bases; bases outside gene matches: 9. CDR3 sequence (DNA): TGTGCCAGCAGCCTAGACAGGGGTTTGGATGGCTACACCTTC. This translates into CASSLDRGLDGYTF.

The genes are TRBV5-1 and TRBJ1-2; D is perhaps TRBD1 (5 bases). Trimming stripped 0 bases from V and 4 bases from J, with 10 bases between. Germline assignment: CDR1 SGHRS and CDR2 YFSETQ. The CDR3 has 14 residues. CDR3 sequence: CASSLGDGGYGYTF. The CDR3 bases are TGCGCCAGCAGCTTGGGGGACGGGGGCTATGGCTACACCTTC.

J is TRBJ2-2 and V is TRBV7-6; D may be TRBD1 (6 bases). The germline V and J ends were trimmed by 8 bases and 1 base, with 11 bases remaining between them. CDR3 length equals 14 residues. Germline assignment: CDR1 SGHVS and CDR2 FNYEAQ. DNA of the CDR3: TGTGCCAGCGGAAGGGGGATGAACACCGGGGAGCTGTTTTTT. It specifies CASGRGMNTGELFF.

The chain recombines TRBV2 with TRBJ1-2, with 7 bases identical to TRBD1. The CDR3 runs to 11 residues. Per the germline V gene, CDR1 is SNHLY and CDR2 is FYNNEI. The junction had 4 bases not matched to a gene; V was cut back by 5 bases and J by 10 bases. CDR3 nucleotide sequence: TGTGCCAGCAGTCGGGGGACAGCCTACACCTTC. It specifies CASSRGTAYTF.

The chain combines TRBV9 with TRBJ1-2; D not resolved. Trimming stripped 0 bases from V and 6 bases from J, with 6 bases between. The CDR3 totals 12 residues. From germline, CDR1 is SGDLS and CDR2 YYNGEE. CDR3 loop: CASSVGTDGYTF. As DNA, the CDR3 is TGTGCCAGCAGCGTAGGTACAGATGGCTACACCTTC.

The chain carries TRBV5-1 and TRBJ2-1; 8 bases agree with TRBD2. The V and J ends lost 6 bases and 9 bases, in that order; junction bases with no gene match: 8. This CDR3 contains 13 residues. Germline loops: CDR1 SGHRS, CDR2 YFSETQ. This CDR3 reads CASKGSGVLEQFF. CDR3 in DNA: TGCGCCAGCAAAGGTAGCGGGGTCCTTGAGCAGTTCTTC.

DNA for the CDR3: TGTGCCTGGAGTGGAGGGAACACCGGGGAGCTGTTTTTT. Translating it yields CAWSGGNTGELFF. The rearrangement uses TRBV30 and TRBJ2-2; D uncertain. The ends were cut back, 1 base at V and 1 base at J, with 4 bases in the middle. The CDR3 length is 13 residues. From germline, CDR1 is GTSNPN and CDR2 SVGIG (reference sequence). The entire variable domain, with the rest obtained from reference TRBV30 and TRBJ2-2, is as follows: SQTIHQWPATLVQPVGSPLSLECTVEGTSNPNLYWYRQAAGRGLQLLFYSVGIGQISSEVPQNLSASRPQDRQFILSSKKLLLSDSGFYLCAWSGGNTGELFFGEGSRLTVL.

The V call is TRBV10-3, the J call TRBJ1-6; no firm D call. Germline V lookup: CDR1 ENHRY, CDR2 SYGVKD. The CDR3 extends over 15 amino acids. Deletions cut 0 bases from V and 8 bases from J, with 11 bases between. Here the CDR3 reads CAISESKGGYSPLHF. The CDR3, as DNA: TGTGCCATCAGTGAGTCGAAAGGAGGGTATTCACCCCTCCACTTT.

This rearrangement joins TRBV24-1 to TRBJ1-1; D is possibly TRBD1 (6 bases). From germline, CDR1 is KGHDR and CDR2 SFDVKD. The CDR3 length is 15 residues. Trimming shortened V by 5 bases and J by 4 bases, and 16 bases separated the two germline ends. The CDR3 DNA sequence: TGTGCCACCAGTGGTTCGGGGGGCAGTGGCACTGAAGCTTTCTTT. It codes for CATSGSGGSGTEAFF.

The rearrangement links TRBV10-2 to TRBJ1-2; weak D call: TRBD1 (6 bases). V was cut by 0 bases and J by 0 bases, with 11 bases left in between. Germline V gene lookup returns CDR1 WSHSY and CDR2 SAAADI. The CDR3 extends over 16 amino acids. CDR3 protein: CASSESGTGTNYGYTF. The CDR3 bases are TGCGCCAGCAGTGAGTCGGGTACAGGGACTAACTATGGCTACACCTTC.

This clone appeared a few times. The J gene is TRBJ1-2, the V gene TRBV19; D gene unclear. This CDR3 contains 11 residues. In germline, CDR1 is LNHDA, CDR2 SQIVND (reference sequence). Trimming pared 6 bases from V and 6 bases from J, leaving 8 bases between. Here the CDR3 reads CASSIRNGYTF. CDR3 DNA sequence: TGTGCCAGTAGCATCAGGAATGGCTACACCTTC.

V gene TRBV10-3 combines with J gene TRBJ1-2, with 8 bases aligning to TRBD1. Germline V CDR1 and CDR2: ENHRY, SYGVKD. There are 13 residues in the CDR3. This CDR3 reads CAVRGPFNYGYTF. CDR3 nucleotide sequence: TGTGCGGTCAGGGGGCCCTTTAACTATGGCTACACCTTC.

The genes are TRBV3-1 (or the pseudogene TRBV3-2) and TRBJ1-3, with D possibly TRBD1 on 5 matching bases. CDR3 length equals 15 residues. The V and J ends lost 3 bases and 2 bases respectively, with 11 bases between them. Germline CDR1 reads LGHDT; CDR2 reads YNNKEL (reference sequence). CDR3 in DNA: TGTGCCAGCAGCCACGGGCGGGGCACTGGAAACACCATATATTTT. It is translated as CASSHGRGTGNTIYF.

The chain joins TRBV29-1 to TRBJ2-7; 8 nucleotides agree with TRBD1. Germline trimming cut 6 bases from V and 4 bases from J; bases unmatched to any gene: 8. The V gene's germline CDR1 is SQVTM and CDR2 ANQGSEA. The CDR3 contains 13 residues. The chain's CDR3 is CSVIRDRTYEQYF. CDR3 DNA sequence: TGCAGCGTGATCCGGGACAGGACATACGAGCAGTACTTC.

V is TRBV9 and J is TRBJ2-1; D is possibly TRBD1 (6 bases). Germline assignment: CDR1 SGDLS and CDR2 YYNGEE. The CDR3 spans 15 residues. The V and J ends lost 5 bases and 3 bases respectively, with 15 bases between them. CDR3 in amino acids: CASSASGDIYNEQFF. In DNA form, the CDR3 reads TGTGCCAGCAGTGCATCAGGGGACATCTACAATGAGCAGTTCTTC.

This rearrangement joins TRBV18 to TRBJ2-1, with a weak D call TRBD2 (7 bases). CDR1 and CDR2 (germline): KGHSH, LQKENI. V dropped 0 bases and J dropped 7 bases, with 22 bases sitting between them. The length of the CDR3 is 18 residues. The CDR3 spells CASSPPFLGGAEGNEQFF. As DNA, the CDR3 is TGTGCCAGCTCACCACCTTTTTTAGGGGGGGCCGAGGGGAATGAGCAGTTCTTC.

This rearrangement joins TRBV6-5 to TRBJ1-3; D is undetermined. Germline V gives CDR1 MNHEY, CDR2 SVGAGI. The CDR3 sequence is 14 residues long. V gave up 8 bases and J gave up 2 bases, with 13 bases separating them. The CDR3 sequence is CASREGSTGNTIYF. Here the CDR3 DNA reads TGTGCCAGCCGGGAGGGATCGACTGGAAACACCATATATTTT.

The chain uses TRBV19 and TRBJ1-3; a possible D gene is TRBD1 (5 bases). The CDR3 is 14 residues long. The ends were cut back, 3 bases at V and 2 bases at J, with 8 bases in the middle. Germline lookup yields CDR1 LNHDA and CDR2 SQIVND (reference sequence). The CDR3 protein is CASSIQGAGNTIYF. The CDR3 DNA is TGTGCCAGTAGTATTCAAGGGGCTGGAAACACCATATATTTT.

V gene TRBV10-2 combines with J gene TRBJ2-1; possible D gene TRBD2, 5 bases. The V and J ends lost 3 bases and 2 bases respectively, with 5 bases between them. CDR1 and CDR2 (germline): WSHSY, SAAADI. The CDR3 contains 13 residues. The chain's CDR3 is CASSDGTYNEQFF. The CDR3 DNA is TGCGCCAGCAGTGACGGGACCTACAATGAGCAGTTCTTC.

The chain recombines TRBV7-2 with TRBJ2-3, with D possibly matching TRBD2 (5 bases). The CDR3 has 13 residues. Germline V lookup: CDR1 SGHTA, CDR2 FQGNSA. The germline V and J ends were trimmed by 3 bases and 6 bases, with 10 bases remaining between them. The DNA for the CDR3 is TGTGCCAGCAGCTTCCTGACGGGGGATACGCAGTATTTT. It codes for CASSFLTGDTQYF.

This rearrangement joins TRBV10-1 to TRBJ1-1; a possible D gene is TRBD1 (6 bases). CDR3 size: 13 residues. Germline CDR1 is WNHNN and CDR2 is SYGVQD (reference sequence). Trimming left V 4 bases short and J 8 bases short, with 14 bases between. The CDR3 DNA is TGCGCCAGCAGTGCCAACCTACAGGGAGAAGCTTTCTTT. This codes for CASSANLQGEAFF.

V gene TRBV19 combines with J gene TRBJ2-7; TRBD1 matches 7 bases. The CDR3 totals 13 residues. Germline lookup yields CDR1 LNHDA and CDR2 SQIVND (reference sequence). J was trimmed by 0 bases and V by 5 bases; bases with no gene match: 1. The CDR3 DNA reads as TGTGCCAGTAGTGACAGGGACTCCTACGAGCAGTACTTC. The encoded protein is CASSDRDSYEQYF.

The chain uses TRBV5-1 and TRBJ1-6; weak D call: TRBD1 (5 bases). CDR3 length: 14 residues. V lost 0 bases to trimming and J lost 9 bases, with 10 bases between them. The germline CDR1 and CDR2 sequences are SGHRS and YFSETQ. The CDR3 bases are TGCGCCAGCAGCTTGGAGGGGTATCTTTCACCCCTCCACTTT. Amino acid sequence: CASSLEGYLSPLHF.

In this sample, this clone turned up once. The chain recombines TRBV7-9 with TRBJ1-1; D gene ambiguous. V was cut by 5 bases and J by 7 bases, with 8 bases left in between. Germline lookup yields CDR1 SEHNR and CDR2 FQNEAQ (reference sequence). This CDR3 contains 11 residues. Written as DNA, the CDR3 is TGTGCCAGCAGCCGAGAGGATGAAGCTTTCTTT. Amino acid sequence: CASSREDEAFF.

V usage is TRBV25-1 and J usage is TRBJ1-3; possible D gene TRBD1, 6 bases. Trimming pared 5 bases from V and 3 bases from J, leaving 17 bases between. The germline gives CDR1 MGHDK, CDR2 SYGVNS. The CDR3 sequence is 16 residues long. The chain's CDR3 is CASSWARGGFGNTIYF. CDR3 in DNA: TGTGCCAGCAGTTGGGCGAGGGGGGGTTTTGGAAACACCATATATTTT.

This clone was seen a single time. Written as DNA, the CDR3 is TGTGCCAGCTCACCGCTCCCGACAGGGGACAATGAGCAGTTCTTC. Translated, it gives CASSPLPTGDNEQFF. The chain employs TRBV18 and TRBJ2-1, with 8 bases identical to TRBD1. Germline V CDR1 and CDR2: KGHSH, LQKENI. CDR3 length equals 15 residues. V lost 3 bases, J lost 5 bases, and 6 bases stayed unmatched.

The V and J genes are TRBV10-3 and TRBJ1-5; D is unresolved. The V gene lost 0 bases and the J gene lost 7 bases, with 7 bases spanning the gap. The CDR3 sequence is 13 residues long. Germline V gene lookup returns CDR1 ENHRY and CDR2 SYGVKD. The CDR3 region has the DNA TGTGCCATCAGTGAGTCGTATAGCCAGCCCCAGCATTTT. Its protein is CAISESYSQPQHF.

The chain uses TRBV7-9 and TRBJ1-1; 9 bases match TRBD1. The germline gives CDR1 SEHNR, CDR2 FQNEAQ (reference sequence). The CDR3 is made up of 16 amino acids. The ends lost 3 bases at V and 1 base at J; junction bases unmatched: 6. The CDR3 DNA reads TGTGCCAGCAGCTTTCCCGGGACAGGGAGGAACACTGAAGCTTTCTTT. Its translation: CASSFPGTGRNTEAFF.